What follows is one T cell receptor (beta chain) and its context. The table came from immunoSEQ multiplex PCR; TCRdb's copy has only in-frame clones and leaves some out. Of 250,000 or so clones in the sample, around 84% were seen once. This sample stems from a study of blood T cell repertoires in COVID-19. In the study overall: Spain, Italy and the United States supplied samples that represented acute and convalescent COVID-19.

All enrollees were about 18 to 95 years old and from approximately 25 US areas. Cohort 3 recovered donors had two negative PCRs, clearance, or symptom resolution. CDR3 length: 14 residues. Per germline, CDR1 SGHVS and CDR2 FNYEAQ. V was clipped by 5 bases and J by 6 bases, with 16 bases between them. Sequenced input: PBMCs or T cells enriched from blood (not recorded which). This TCR derives from a woman aged 50 to 65 who had recovered from COVID-19. The V gene is TRBV7-6, the J gene TRBJ1-1; D remains unclear. The CDR3 region is CASSPHDGEAEAFF. In DNA form, the CDR3 reads TGTGCCAGCAGCCCACACGACGGGGAGGCTGAAGCTTTCTTT.